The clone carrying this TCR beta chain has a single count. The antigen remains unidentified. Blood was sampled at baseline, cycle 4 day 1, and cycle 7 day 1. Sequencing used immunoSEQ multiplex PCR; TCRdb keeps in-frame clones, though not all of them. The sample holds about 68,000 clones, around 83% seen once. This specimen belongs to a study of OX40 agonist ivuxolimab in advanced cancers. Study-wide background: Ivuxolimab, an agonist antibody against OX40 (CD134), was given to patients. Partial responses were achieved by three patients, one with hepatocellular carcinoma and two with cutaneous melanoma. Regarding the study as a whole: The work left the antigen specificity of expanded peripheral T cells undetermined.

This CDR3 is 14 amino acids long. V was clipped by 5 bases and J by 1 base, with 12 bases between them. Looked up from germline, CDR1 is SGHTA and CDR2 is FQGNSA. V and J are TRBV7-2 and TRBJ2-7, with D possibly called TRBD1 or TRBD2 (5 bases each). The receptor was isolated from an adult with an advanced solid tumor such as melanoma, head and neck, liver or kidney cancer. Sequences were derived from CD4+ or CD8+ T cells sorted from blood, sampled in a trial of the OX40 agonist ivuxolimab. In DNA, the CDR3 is TGTGCCAGCAGCATGCCGGGACGTTCCTACGAGCAGTACTTC. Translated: CASSMPGRSYEQYF.